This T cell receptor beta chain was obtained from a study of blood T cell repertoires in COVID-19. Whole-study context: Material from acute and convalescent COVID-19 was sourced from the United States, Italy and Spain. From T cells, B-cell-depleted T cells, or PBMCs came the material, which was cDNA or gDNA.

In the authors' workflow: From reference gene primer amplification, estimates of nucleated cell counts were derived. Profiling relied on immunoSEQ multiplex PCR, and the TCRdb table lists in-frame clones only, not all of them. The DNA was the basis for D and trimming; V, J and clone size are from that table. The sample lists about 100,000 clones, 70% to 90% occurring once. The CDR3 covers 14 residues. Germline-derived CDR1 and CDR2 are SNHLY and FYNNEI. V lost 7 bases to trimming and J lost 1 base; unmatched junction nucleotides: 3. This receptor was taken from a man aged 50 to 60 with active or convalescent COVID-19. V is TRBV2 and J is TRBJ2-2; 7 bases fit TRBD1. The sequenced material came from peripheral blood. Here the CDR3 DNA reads TGTGCCAGCATCGGGACAGTGAACACCGGGGAGCTGTTTTTT. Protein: CASIGTVNTGELFF.